This TCR beta chain appears in the sequencing data of a study of blood T cell repertoires in COVID-19. The overall study: Samples came from the United States, Italy and Spain, spanning acute and convalescent COVID-19.

This clone was found a few times. Sequenced by immunoSEQ multiplex PCR; TCRdb stores in-frame clones only, minus some. Here the sample spans 70,000 to 95,000 clones, roughly 79% being singletons. V trimming: 7 bases; J trimming: 8 bases; junction bases outside the gene matches: 5. The CDR3 consists of 13 residues. Germline CDR1 and CDR2: MGHDK and SYGVNS. The chain recombines TRBV25-1 with TRBJ2-2; 9 bases line up with TRBD2. The receptor comes from a woman aged 70-85 years with acute or convalescent COVID-19. Sequences were obtained from peripheral blood. CDR3 in DNA: TGTGCCAGCAAAACTAGCGGGCGAGGGGAGCTGTTTTTT. Translating gives CASKTSGRGELFF.